These T cell receptor beta chains were read from a single sample in a study of T-cell reconstitution after alpha-beta-depleted transplantation in children. TCRdb processed the PCR reads anew with MiXCR; each CDR3 protein has one entry. This table has around 480,000 distinct CDR3 sequences, about 30% appearing once. The sequencing used PBMCs from the stem cell graft donor, collected from the stem cell graft. These receptors were collected from a human donor who donated a stem cell graft to a child with aplastic anemia. Each CDR3 is given with its conserved first and last residue. D genes are given only for firm matches. A row's size may be missing; if present it is once, few, many or a size class.

j_gene: TRBJ1-6
d_gene: TRBD1
v_gene: TRBV27
abundance: .
CDR3aa: CASSSSRTGLSLHF
CDR3nt: TGTGCCAGCAGTTCTTCCCGGACAGGTCTATCCCTCCACTTT

j_gene: TRBJ1-5
d_gene: .
v_gene: TRBV6-2/TRBV6-3
abundance: few
CDR3aa: CASSSLVSNQPQHF
CDR3nt: TGTGCCAGCAGTTCTTTGGTTTCCAATCAGCCCCAGCATTTT

j_gene: TRBJ2-2
d_gene: .
v_gene: TRBV24-1
abundance: .
CDR3aa: CATSDPRTVNTGELFF
CDR3nt: TGTGCCACCAGTGACCCACGGACTGTGAACACCGGGGAGCTGTTTTTT

j_gene: TRBJ2-1
d_gene: TRBD2
v_gene: TRBV6-2/TRBV6-3
abundance: .
CDR3aa: CASSYRPIGTSGINEQFF
CDR3nt: TGTGCCAGCAGTTACCGGCCAATCGGGACTAGCGGGATCAATGAGCAGTTCTTC

j_gene: TRBJ2-5
d_gene: .
v_gene: TRBV12-3/TRBV12-4
abundance: .
CDR3aa: CASTRGQETQYF
CDR3nt: TGTGCCAGCACCCGGGGCCAAGAGACCCAGTACTTC

j_gene: TRBJ2-5
d_gene: .
v_gene: TRBV20-1
abundance: few
CDR3aa: CSAITEWGETQYF
CDR3nt: TGCAGTGCCATCACGGAATGGGGAGAGACCCAGTACTTC

j_gene: TRBJ2-2
d_gene: TRBD1
v_gene: TRBV19
abundance: .
CDR3aa: CASSFLRQGNTGELFF
CDR3nt: TGTGCCAGTAGTTTCCTAAGACAGGGGAACACCGGGGAGCTGTTTTTT

j_gene: TRBJ1-5
d_gene: .
v_gene: TRBV27
abundance: few
CDR3aa: CASSLTGLRQPQHF
CDR3nt: TGTGCCAGCAGTTTAACCGGACTTCGTCAGCCCCAGCATTTT

j_gene: TRBJ2-4
d_gene: TRBD1
v_gene: TRBV3-1
abundance: .
CDR3aa: CASSQDWGTGAKNIQYF
CDR3nt: TGTGCCAGCAGCCAAGATTGGGGGACAGGGGCCAAAAACATTCAGTACTTC

j_gene: TRBJ1-1
d_gene: .
v_gene: TRBV19
abundance: .
CDR3aa: CASRGAALGPEAFF
CDR3nt: TGTGCCAGTAGAGGGGCGGCCCTAGGGCCTGAAGCTTTCTTT

j_gene: TRBJ2-1
d_gene: .
v_gene: TRBV4-3
abundance: .
CDR3aa: CASSQDRPSYNEQFF
CDR3nt: TGCGCCAGCAGCCAAGACAGGCCCTCCTACAATGAGCAGTTCTTC

j_gene: TRBJ2-7
d_gene: TRBD2
v_gene: TRBV12-3/TRBV12-4
abundance: few
CDR3aa: CASSPPGLAGVEQYF
CDR3nt: TGTGCCAGCAGTCCTCCGGGACTAGCGGGAGTCGAGCAGTACTTC

j_gene: TRBJ2-1
d_gene: .
v_gene: TRBV28
abundance: few
CDR3aa: CASSSYSGTHVGEQFF
CDR3nt: TGTGCCAGCAGTTCCTACTCCGGGACTCACGTTGGTGAGCAGTTCTTC

j_gene: TRBJ1-1
d_gene: TRBD1
v_gene: TRBV19
abundance: .
CDR3aa: CASSISPGGTEAFF
CDR3nt: TGTGCCAGTAGTATTTCGCCAGGGGGTACTGAAGCTTTCTTT

j_gene: TRBJ2-3
d_gene: TRBD2
v_gene: TRBV4-3
abundance: .
CDR3aa: CASSQDGSGDSTDTQYF
CDR3nt: TGCGCCAGCAGCCAAGATGGGAGCGGGGATAGCACAGATACGCAGTATTTT

j_gene: TRBJ1-2
d_gene: TRBD1
v_gene: TRBV3-1
abundance: .
CDR3aa: CASSLGRGPNLGGYTF
CDR3nt: TGTGCCAGCAGCCTCGGCAGGGGGCCAAACCTAGGTGGCTACACCTTC

j_gene: TRBJ1-2
d_gene: TRBD1
v_gene: TRBV12-3/TRBV12-4
abundance: .
CDR3aa: CASSPTTGATYGYTF
CDR3nt: TGTGCCAGCAGCCCAACGACAGGGGCCACGTATGGCTACACCTTC

j_gene: TRBJ2-1
d_gene: .
v_gene: TRBV6-2/TRBV6-3
abundance: .
CDR3aa: CASRTLRGNEQFF
CDR3nt: TGTGCCAGCAGGACACTTAGGGGGAATGAGCAGTTCTTC

j_gene: TRBJ1-4
d_gene: .
v_gene: TRBV5-1
abundance: once
CDR3aa: CASSSGRSNEKLFF
CDR3nt: TGCGCCAGCAGCTCGGGACGGAGTAATGAAAAACTGTTTTTT

j_gene: TRBJ2-1
d_gene: .
v_gene: TRBV7-2
abundance: few
CDR3aa: CASREGSTNEQFF
CDR3nt: TGTGCCAGCCGTGAGGGTTCTACCAATGAGCAGTTCTTC

j_gene: TRBJ2-1
d_gene: .
v_gene: TRBV18
abundance: .
CDR3aa: CASSPRVDRRNEQFF
CDR3nt: TGTGCCAGCTCACCCAGGGTTGATAGGAGGAATGAGCAGTTCTTC

j_gene: TRBJ1-4
d_gene: .
v_gene: TRBV20-1
abundance: few
CDR3aa: CSILNPLGDSNEKLFF
CDR3nt: TGCAGTATCTTGAACCCTCTCGGAGATTCTAATGAAAAACTGTTTTTT

j_gene: TRBJ2-3
d_gene: .
v_gene: TRBV19
abundance: .
CDR3aa: CASSKPNTDTQYF
CDR3nt: TGTGCCAGTAGTAAACCAAACACAGATACGCAGTATTTT

j_gene: TRBJ2-7
d_gene: .
v_gene: TRBV11-2
abundance: few
CDR3aa: CASSLGTVQDTIKVRREQYF
CDR3nt: TGTGCCAGCAGCTTAGGGACAGTTCAGGATACGATAAAGGTCCGTCGCGAGCAGTACTTC

j_gene: TRBJ2-5
d_gene: .
v_gene: TRBV20-1
abundance: .
CDR3aa: CSARGTGRGQETQYF
CDR3nt: TGCAGTGCTAGAGGGACAGGTCGGGGGCAAGAGACCCAGTACTTC

j_gene: TRBJ1-1
d_gene: .
v_gene: TRBV11-1
abundance: .
CDR3aa: CASSSPWSANTEAFF
CDR3nt: TGTGCCAGCAGCTCCCCCTGGTCGGCGAACACTGAAGCTTTCTTT

j_gene: TRBJ2-7
d_gene: .
v_gene: TRBV6-2/TRBV6-3
abundance: .
CDR3aa: CASSYSIRPREQYF
CDR3nt: TGTGCCAGCAGTTACTCGATTCGGCCTAGGGAGCAGTACTTC

j_gene: TRBJ1-1
d_gene: .
v_gene: TRBV19
abundance: .
CDR3aa: CASSMGVGGDPLAFF
CDR3nt: TGTGCCAGTAGCATGGGCGTGGGGGGCGACCCACTAGCTTTCTTT

j_gene: TRBJ1-1
d_gene: .
v_gene: TRBV29-1
abundance: .
CDR3aa: CSVEELWQVNTEAFF
CDR3nt: TGCAGCGTTGAAGAGCTATGGCAGGTGAACACTGAAGCTTTCTTT

j_gene: TRBJ1-4
d_gene: TRBD1
v_gene: TRBV5-1
abundance: .
CDR3aa: CASSPTGTGVEKLFF
CDR3nt: TGCGCCAGCAGCCCGACGGGGACAGGGGTTGAAAAACTGTTTTTT

j_gene: TRBJ2-1
d_gene: .
v_gene: TRBV4-1
abundance: .
CDR3aa: CASSQGALGGLSYNEQFF
CDR3nt: TGCGCCAGCAGCCAAGGGGCGCTGGGGGGGCTTTCCTACAATGAGCAGTTCTTC

j_gene: TRBJ2-2
d_gene: .
v_gene: TRBV11-1
abundance: .
CDR3aa: CASSLPASAGEEYTGELFF
CDR3nt: TGTGCCAGCAGCTTACCCGCATCGGCAGGGGAAGAATACACCGGGGAGCTGTTTTTT

j_gene: TRBJ2-3
d_gene: TRBD2
v_gene: TRBV27
abundance: few
CDR3aa: CASSSNGGSGRDTQYF
CDR3nt: TGTGCCAGCAGTTCGAACGGTGGTAGCGGGAGAGATACGCAGTATTTT

j_gene: TRBJ2-2
d_gene: .
v_gene: TRBV7-2
abundance: .
CDR3aa: CASSLAAGYTGELFF
CDR3nt: TGTGCCAGCAGCTTAGCGGCGGGGTACACCGGGGAGCTGTTTTTT

j_gene: TRBJ2-1
d_gene: TRBD2
v_gene: TRBV11-2
abundance: few
CDR3aa: CASSFRATSVGGEQFF
CDR3nt: TGTGCCAGCAGCTTTCGCGCGACTAGCGTGGGAGGCGAGCAGTTCTTC

j_gene: TRBJ2-1
d_gene: TRBD2
v_gene: TRBV6-4
abundance: .
CDR3aa: CASSPERGRGQFF
CDR3nt: TGTGCCAGCAGCCCAGAGCGGGGCCGGGGGCAGTTCTTC

j_gene: TRBJ2-1
d_gene: .
v_gene: TRBV5-1
abundance: .
CDR3aa: CASRPNWLPSGPRWGEQFF
CDR3nt: TGCGCCAGCAGACCGAATTGGCTCCCTTCGGGTCCGCGATGGGGTGAGCAGTTCTTC

j_gene: TRBJ2-1
d_gene: .
v_gene: TRBV25-1
abundance: few
CDR3aa: CASSFSSAQFF
CDR3nt: TGTGCCAGCAGTTTTAGCTCGGCTCAGTTCTTC

j_gene: TRBJ2-1
d_gene: TRBD1
v_gene: TRBV4-3
abundance: .
CDR3aa: CASSQEMDRGIDEQFF
CDR3nt: TGCGCCAGCAGCCAAGAGATGGACAGGGGGATCGATGAGCAGTTCTTC

j_gene: TRBJ1-3
d_gene: .
v_gene: TRBV5-1
abundance: .
CDR3aa: CASSWETQVSGNTIYF
CDR3nt: TGCGCCAGCAGCTGGGAGACACAGGTTTCTGGAAACACCATATATTTT

j_gene: TRBJ1-6
d_gene: TRBD1
v_gene: TRBV7-2
abundance: .
CDR3aa: CASRQPGQHLHF
CDR3nt: TGTGCCAGCAGGCAACCGGGACAGCACCTCCACTTT

j_gene: TRBJ2-3
d_gene: .
v_gene: TRBV10-3
abundance: .
CDR3aa: CAISETGRTDTQYF
CDR3nt: TGTGCCATCAGTGAGACCGGCCGCACAGATACGCAGTATTTT